The entry that follows covers one T cell receptor beta chain sequence. What this receptor recognizes is not known. Per-base qualities were not stored, and no clone one base away is much larger. Peripheral blood CD8+ and CD4+ T cells from healthy donors, Susac syndrome patients and multiple sclerosis patients were profiled using high-throughput TCR beta sequencing. Multiple sclerosis controls were treatment-naive patients with stable or active relapsing-remitting disease fulfilling revised McDonald criteria. Bulk CD8+ and CD4+ T cells were purified by magnetic negative isolation, while CD8+ TEMRA cells were enriched using FACS. Blood was drawn into EDTA tubes, processed within 24 hours, and PBMCs were isolated by density gradient centrifugation. PBMCs intended for TCR sequencing were cryopreserved in liquid nitrogen and were subsequently thawed in a 37 degrees C water bath. The sorted or isolated CD4+, CD8+ and CD8+ TEMRA cells reached a purity of at least 90%.

RNA was extracted with the RNeasy kit and 0.5 to 1 ug was reverse transcribed using random hexamers. The immunoSEQ multiplex PCR assay, which covers 54 Vbeta and 13 Jbeta segments, was used to amplify TCR beta CDR3 regions. PCR amplification bias was corrected by using a synthetic template baseline for primer optimization and computational correction. In the paper's pipeline: Only productive sequences were kept, with reads annotated to V, D and J genes according to IMGT and analyzed in immunoSEQ Analyzer. To calculate clonality, Shannon entropy was normalized by log2 of the number of productive unique sequences and then subtracted from one. For each patient and control, public and private clones were evaluated among the 100 most prevalent clones. A clone was defined as Susac-specific if it was absent from the healthy and MS cohorts, from some 1,100 published viral clones and from other ImmuneACCESS disease sequences. TCRdb reprocessed the public reads (quality trimming at Q25 with fastp, clone calling with MiXCR) and kept in-frame beta chains. Each record represents a unique CDR3 protein, reported with the most common genes and DNA among its rows. TCRdb's processing, not the authors' own work, is the source of the V and J calls. In this sample the table shows 230,000 or so distinct CDR3 sequences, about 95% of which occur a single time. Together, the top ten hold about 0.088% of the sample.

The data are from a study of CD8 T cells in Susac syndrome (dated by TCRdb to the late 2010s). Describing the broader study: The study used repertoire sequencing to test whether antigen drove CD8+ T cell activation and differentiation in Susac syndrome.

The paper as a whole reports these results and caveats: The study acknowledged that relatively few individuals were included in the TCR sequencing and HLA analysis.

The cysteine opens and the phenylalanine closes a CDR3 of 14 amino acids. The CDR3 DNA has 42 bases and is translated from base 1. CDR1 is given as SQVTM and CDR2 as ANQGSEA, both from the germline V gene. Deletion took 7 bases off V and 1 base off J, with a span of 11 bases between the germline ends. The source material was CD4+ T cells from PBMCs. The chain was built from TRBV29-1 and TRBJ2-6; TRBD1 is a weak D gene call, 7 bases matching. The origin of this receptor is a human donor with multiple sclerosis. The CDR3 here reads CSAAGGSGANVLTF. The DNA sequence is as follows: TGCAGCGCCGCAGGGGGGTCTGGGGCCAACGTCCTGACTTTC.